These 3 T cell receptor beta chains were all obtained from the same sample, sequenced in a study of post-analysis software for immune sequencing data. Unique molecular identifiers were carried by the TCR beta cDNA libraries. TCRdb processed the PCR reads anew with MiXCR; each CDR3 protein has one entry. The sample shows 750,000 to 950,000 distinct CDR3 sequences, approximately 53% of them seen only once. Findings and limits, study-wide: TRBV segments more frequent in patients than in controls numbered roughly 5 and included TRBV5-6, TRBV5-1 and TRBV20-1.

Their specific antigens are unknown. Material for sequencing was blood. The receptors originated from a girl between 10 and 17 years old with multiple sclerosis.

A few counts support this clonotype. The chain couples TRBV5-1 to TRBJ2-3, with TRBD1 as a possible D gene (6 bases). This CDR3 contains 14 residues. Germline V gives CDR1 SGHRS, CDR2 YFSETQ. The germline V and J ends were trimmed by 4 bases and 3 bases, with 12 bases remaining between them. This chain's CDR3 is CASSTGQPTDTQYF. In DNA form, the CDR3 reads TGCGCCAGCAGCACCGGACAGCCGACAGATACGCAGTATTTT.

In this sample, this clonotype turned up a few times. The chain joins TRBV7-2 to TRBJ2-5, with 8 bases identical to TRBD1. The CDR3 length is 16 residues. Germline trimming cut 5 bases from V and 3 bases from J; bases unmatched to any gene: 11. Germline values: CDR1 SGHTA, CDR2 FQGNSA. CDR3 sequence: CASSLRGAGGKETQYF. The CDR3 DNA reads as TGTGCCAGCAGCCTAAGGGGAGCAGGGGGCAAAGAGACCCAGTACTTC.

This clonotype came up a few times. The genes are TRBV29-1 and TRBJ2-7, with a tentative D call TRBD2 (5 bases). V was trimmed by 4 bases and J by 0 bases, leaving 13 bases between them. Germline values: CDR1 SQVTM, CDR2 ANQGSEA. The CDR3 spans 14 residues. CDR3 coding DNA: TGCAGCGTTGCTTTGCGGGTGAGCTCCTACGAGCAGTACTTC. Protein: CSVALRVSSYEQYF.